This TCR beta chain was captured by sequencing in a study of blood T cell repertoires in COVID-19. The overall study: Italy, Spain and the United States were the sources of the convalescent and acute COVID-19 samples. PBMCs, B-cell-depleted T cells, or T cells were the source of the cDNA or gDNA that made up the material.

The CDR3 consists of 17 residues. Germline-derived CDR1 and CDR2 are MGHRA and YSYEKL. Trimming removed 0 bases from V and 4 bases from J; junction bases left unmatched: 6. The authors' processing: It was from reference gene primer amplification that nucleated cell counts were estimated. Generated by immunoSEQ multiplex PCR, the TCRdb table keeps only in-frame clones and is missing some. That table furnishes V, J and clone size, whereas the DNA furnished D and trimming. The sample shows roughly 160,000 clones, about 91% of them seen only once. The chain is built from TRBV4-1 and TRBJ2-3; the match to TRBD2 covers 11 bases. Sequencing was done on a sample of peripheral blood. The receptor comes from a woman in her sixties who had recovered from COVID-19. CDR3 coding DNA: TGCGCCAGCAGCCAAGACTCTAGCGGGGGGTTTTCAGATACGCAGTATTTT. Amino acids: CASSQDSSGGFSDTQYF.